One TCR beta chain is described in this entry. Trimming cost V 6 bases and J 5 bases, with 11 bases left between them. CDR1 is MDHEN, CDR2 SYDVKM, per germline. CDR3 size: 14 residues. This table comes from immunoSEQ multiplex PCR, and its TCRdb copy is limited to in-frame clones, with some not included. The sample comprises approximately 140,000 clones, 70% to 90% of which are singletons, and approximately 13% rests with the top ten. The entry originates in a study of blood T cell repertoires in COVID-19. This chain joins TRBV28 and TRBJ1-6; a weak D match, TRBD1 (5 bases). This TCR derives from a man aged 55 to 70 with active or convalescent COVID-19. The sequencing input was peripheral blood. As DNA, the CDR3 is TGTGCCAGCAGGTTGGCAGGGAATAATTCACCCCTCCACTTT. This gives the protein CASRLAGNNSPLHF.